Listed here is a single T cell receptor beta chain. Its specificity is not known. This record comes from a study of shared clonotypes between healthy human individuals. Findings and limits, study-wide: Naive subsets, compared against memory subsets, generally had larger estimated richness values.

The method was immunoSEQ multiplex PCR; TCRdb's version includes in-frame clones alone and lacks a portion of them. The sample shows over a million clones, approximately 80% of them seen only once. Germline values: CDR1 MDHEN, CDR2 SYDVKM. The trim removed 6 bases at V and 0 bases at J, leaving 6 bases unmatched. The length of the CDR3 is 16 residues. The specimen sequenced was memory CD4+ T cells from PBMCs. Subset meaning: CD45RA-negative fraction. This clonotype originated in a man aged 18 to 30 in good health. Some clones in this sample may be carry-over from other donors' samples. This chain links TRBV28 with TRBJ2-1; the match to TRBD1 covers 9 bases. CDR3 in amino acids: CASSPGTGSSYNEQFF. CDR3 DNA sequence: TGTGCCAGCAGCCCCGGGACAGGGAGCTCCTACAATGAGCAGTTCTTC.